Below are 25 T cell receptor beta chains sequenced from a single sample in a study of radiotherapy plus CTLA-4 blockade in lung cancer. Sequenced by immunoSEQ multiplex PCR; TCRdb stores in-frame clones only, minus some. The sample includes approximately 73,000 clones, around 90% of them seen just once. The specimen was peripheral blood, collected from a patient treated with radiotherapy plus ipilimumab. The receptors stem from a human donor with non-small cell lung cancer that progressed on radiotherapy plus ipilimumab.

The chain has TRBV25-1 and TRBJ1-4, with D possibly TRBD1 on 5 matching bases. V dropped 6 bases and J dropped 0 bases, with 17 bases sitting between them. In germline, CDR1 is MGHDK, CDR2 SYGVNS. The CDR3 has 17 amino acids. The CDR3 bases are TGTGCCAGCAGGGGCCAGGGCCATTCCGCAACTAATGAAAAACTGTTTTTT. This translates into CASRGQGHSATNEKLFF.

The gene calls are TRBV10-1 and TRBJ1-2; D perhaps matches TRBD1 (6 bases). The germline CDR1 and CDR2 sequences are WNHNN and SYGVQD (reference sequence). The CDR3 has 16 residues. Trimming removed 3 bases at V and 3 bases at J, with 17 bases between. Here the CDR3 reads CASSDLHPQGYYGYTF. The CDR3 bases are TGCGCCAGCAGTGACCTACACCCACAGGGTTACTATGGCTACACCTTC.

The rearrangement links TRBV5-4 to TRBJ1-1, with D possibly matching TRBD1 (5 bases). V was cut by 0 bases and J by 6 bases, with 15 bases left in between. This CDR3 contains 15 residues. Germline V gene lookup returns CDR1 SGHNT and CDR2 YYREEE (reference sequence). CDR3: CASSLVGRVEAEAFF. The DNA of the CDR3 is TGTGCCAGCAGCTTGGTAGGCAGGGTAGAAGCTGAAGCTTTCTTT.

This sequence joins TRBV7-9 and TRBJ2-1, with 7 bases identical to TRBD1. V lost 1 base, J lost 8 bases, and 5 bases stayed unmatched. The CDR3 is made up of 14 amino acids. Germline assignment: CDR1 SEHNR and CDR2 FQNEAQ (reference sequence). The chain's CDR3 is CASSLVTGAHEQFF. The CDR3 bases are TGTGCCAGCAGCTTAGTTACAGGGGCCCATGAGCAGTTCTTC.

V usage is TRBV19 and J usage is TRBJ1-5; unclear D gene. This CDR3 has 13 residues. The germline V and J ends were trimmed by 4 bases and 4 bases, with 8 bases remaining between them. Germline V gives CDR1 LNHDA, CDR2 SQIVND (reference sequence). The CDR3 DNA sequence: TGTGCCAGTAGTACGGTGGAAAATCAGCCCCAGCATTTT. Translating it yields CASSTVENQPQHF.

The chain uses TRBV4-2 and TRBJ2-2; no reliable D call. Trimming shortened V by 0 bases and J by 0 bases, and 11 bases separated the two germline ends. CDR1 and CDR2 from the germline V gene are LGHNA and YNFKEQ. The CDR3 extends over 17 amino acids. This chain's CDR3 is CASSQDVGGANTGELFF. CDR3 coding DNA: TGTGCCAGCAGCCAAGATGTAGGTGGAGCGAACACCGGGGAGCTGTTTTTT.

The chain recombines TRBV28 with TRBJ2-5, with TRBD1 matching over 10 bases. The J segment lost 5 bases and the V segment lost 4 bases, leaving 10 bases of the junction unmatched. From germline, CDR1 is MDHEN and CDR2 SYDVKM. The CDR3 is made up of 16 amino acids. CDR3 DNA sequence: TGTGCCAGCAGTTCCCGGGACAGGGGCATAACGGAGACCCAGTACTTC. Translated, it gives CASSSRDRGITETQYF.

In this sample, this clone turned up once. This rearrangement joins TRBV28 to TRBJ1-4, with a weak D call TRBD1 (5 bases). The CDR3 has 16 amino acids. The V gene's germline CDR1 is MDHEN and CDR2 SYDVKM. V lost 8 bases and J lost 0, with 16 bases in between. In nucleotides, the CDR3 is TGTGCCAGCGTGGGGACCTATAAGGCAACTAATGAAAAACTGTTTTTT. This sequence encodes CASVGTYKATNEKLFF.

The chain is built from TRBV11-2 and TRBJ1-1; no firm D call. The CDR3 has 14 amino acids. The V and J ends lost 2 bases and 6 bases respectively, with 13 bases between them. CDR1 and CDR2 from the germline V gene are SGHAT and FQNNGV. The CDR3 bases are TGTGCCAGCAGCTTAATAACAGTATGGGCTGAAGCTTTCTTT. This codes for CASSLITVWAEAFF.

The rearrangement links TRBV7-9 to TRBJ2-5; the D is unclear. From germline, CDR1 is SEHNR and CDR2 FQNEAQ (reference sequence). V was shortened by 5 bases and J by 5 bases, with 12 bases between the two germline ends. The CDR3 has 13 residues. The CDR3 DNA is TGTGCCAGCAGCCTAACCCCGGCGGAGACCCAGTACTTC. Its translation: CASSLTPAETQYF.

The genes are TRBV2 and TRBJ2-3; the D is unclear. Germline lookup yields CDR1 SNHLY and CDR2 FYNNEI. V was shortened by 2 bases and J by 0 bases, with 0 bases between the two germline ends. CDR3 length equals 12 residues. The CDR3 region has the DNA TGTGCCAGCAGTGAAAGCACAGATACGCAGTATTTT. The encoded protein is CASSESTDTQYF.

The V and J genes are TRBV9 and TRBJ2-1; possible D gene TRBD2, 6 bases. The CDR3 length is 15 residues. V was pared by 0 bases and J by 0 bases, with 7 bases between. Germline V gene lookup returns CDR1 SGDLS and CDR2 YYNGEE. The DNA of the CDR3 is TGTGCCAGCAGCGTAGTAGCGGCCTCCTACAATGAGCAGTTCTTC. It codes for CASSVVAASYNEQFF.

V usage is TRBV30 and J usage is TRBJ1-1; perhaps TRBD1 as D (5 bases). Germline V gives CDR1 GTSNPN, CDR2 SVGIG (reference sequence). This CDR3 contains 14 residues. V lost 0 bases, J lost 5 bases, and 13 bases lay in between. In DNA form, the CDR3 reads TGTGCCTGGAGTGTCGGCAGTCCAGGGACTGAAGCTTTCTTT. Its translation is CAWSVGSPGTEAFF.

V is TRBV28 and J is TRBJ1-4, with a possible D match to TRBD1 (5 bases). Germline V gene sequence: CDR1 MDHEN, CDR2 SYDVKM. This CDR3 contains 15 residues. The V gene lost 1 base and the J gene lost 4 bases, with 10 bases spanning the gap. CDR3 sequence: CASSLFGTLNEKLFF. The CDR3 DNA follows: TGTGCCAGCAGTTTATTTGGGACCCTTAATGAAAAACTGTTTTTT.

The chain combines TRBV2 with TRBJ2-7; the D gene could be TRBD1 or TRBD2 (5 bases each). Germline V gene sequence: CDR1 SNHLY, CDR2 FYNNEI. V was trimmed by 3 bases and J by 3 bases, leaving 15 bases between them. The CDR3 contains 15 residues. The CDR3 region is CASSDAGATVYEQYF. In DNA, the CDR3 is TGTGCCAGCAGTGATGCCGGGGCGACAGTCTACGAGCAGTACTTC.

The chain recombines TRBV30 with TRBJ2-1; 11 bases fit TRBD2. V was pared by 2 bases and J by 6 bases, with 6 bases of the junction left unmatched. The germline V gene encodes CDR1 GTSNPN and CDR2 SVGIG (reference sequence). The CDR3 is 15 residues long. The chain's CDR3 is CAWSLLAGVFNEQFF. CDR3 bases: TGTGCCTGGAGTTTACTAGCGGGAGTTTTCAATGAGCAGTTCTTC.

The rearrangement uses TRBV11-2 and TRBJ1-4; TRBD1 matches 7 bases. The germline gives CDR1 SGHAT, CDR2 FQNNGV. V shed 4 bases, J shed 5 bases, and the junction held 13 bases outside the gene matches. The CDR3 has 17 amino acids. CDR3 coding DNA: TGTGCCAGCAGCTCCCCCGGGCAGGGGGATACAAATGAAAAACTGTTTTTT. Encoded protein: CASSSPGQGDTNEKLFF.

The V gene is TRBV4-1, the J gene TRBJ1-5, with 9 nucleotides matching TRBD1. V lost 3 bases and J lost 1; bases outside the gene matches: 7. The CDR3 sequence is 17 residues long. The germline V gene has CDR1 MGHRA and CDR2 YSYEKL. CDR3 protein: CASSHVGTGSSNQPQHF. The CDR3 nucleotides read TGCGCCAGCAGCCACGTAGGGACAGGGTCGAGCAATCAGCCCCAGCATTTT.

The rearrangement joins TRBV6-1 to TRBJ2-7, with a possible D match to TRBD2 (6 bases). Germline V CDR1 and CDR2: MNHNS, SASEGT. V was pared by 1 base and J by 2 bases, with 12 bases between. The CDR3 loop spans 15 amino acids. CDR3 sequence: CASSEVSGRTYEQYV. The CDR3 nucleotides read TGTGCCAGCAGTGAAGTAAGCGGGCGAACCTACGAGCAGTACGTC.

The chain is built from TRBV5-6 and TRBJ1-2; tentatively, D is TRBD1 (5 bases). CDR1 is SGHDT and CDR2 is YYEEEE in the germline V gene. This CDR3 has 13 residues. Between the trimmed V and J ends, which lost 0 bases and 8 bases, there was a span of 11 bases. The CDR3 nucleotides read TGTGCCAGCAGCTTGGCCGAGGGGAAAGGCTACACCTTC. This codes for CASSLAEGKGYTF.

V is TRBV6-5 and J is TRBJ1-1; 7 bases are a match to TRBD1. The CDR3 is 13 residues long. Looked up from germline, CDR1 is MNHEY and CDR2 is SVGAGI. The ends lost 5 bases at V and 3 bases at J; junction bases unmatched: 3. The CDR3 reads CASSAQGYTEAFF. CDR3 DNA sequence: TGTGCCAGCAGTGCACAGGGGTACACTGAAGCTTTCTTT.

This chain joins TRBV7-9 and TRBJ2-7, with 8 bases fitting TRBD2. The germline CDR1 and CDR2 sequences are SEHNR and FQNEAQ (reference sequence). The CDR3 totals 14 residues. Unmatched junction bases numbered 6, after V lost 3 bases and J lost 5 bases. The CDR3: CASSFRAGDDEQYV. The CDR3 DNA follows: TGTGCCAGCAGCTTCAGAGCGGGAGACGACGAGCAGTACGTC.

The DNA of the CDR3 is TGTGCCAGCAGTCCATCGGGAGTTGAGCAGTTCTTC. This translates into CASSPSGVEQFF. The genes are TRBV27 and TRBJ2-1; D is perhaps TRBD2 (6 bases). The V end was cut by 5 bases, the J end by 9 bases, with 11 bases between. The CDR3 runs 12 residues. Germline V gene data show CDR1 as MNHEY and CDR2 as SMNVEV (reference sequence).

Written as DNA, the CDR3 is TGTGCCAGCTCATCCCTGGGGGGGAACAACTACGAGCAGTACGTC. Translated: CASSSLGGNNYEQYV. This chain connects TRBV18 to TRBJ2-7; TRBD2 matches 7 bases. CDR3 length: 15 amino acids. Looked up from germline, CDR1 is KGHSH and CDR2 is LQKENI. The trim removed 5 bases at V and 3 bases at J, leaving 10 bases unmatched.

DNA for the CDR3: TGCGCCAGCAGCTTGAGGGCCAGCACTCCAGACGGTGGCTACACCTTC. This codes for CASSLRASTPDGGYTF. This chain uses TRBV5-1 with TRBJ1-2; no definite D call. The CDR3 sequence is 16 residues long. V was pared by 1 base and J by 7 bases, with 20 bases between. From germline, CDR1 is SGHRS and CDR2 YFSETQ.